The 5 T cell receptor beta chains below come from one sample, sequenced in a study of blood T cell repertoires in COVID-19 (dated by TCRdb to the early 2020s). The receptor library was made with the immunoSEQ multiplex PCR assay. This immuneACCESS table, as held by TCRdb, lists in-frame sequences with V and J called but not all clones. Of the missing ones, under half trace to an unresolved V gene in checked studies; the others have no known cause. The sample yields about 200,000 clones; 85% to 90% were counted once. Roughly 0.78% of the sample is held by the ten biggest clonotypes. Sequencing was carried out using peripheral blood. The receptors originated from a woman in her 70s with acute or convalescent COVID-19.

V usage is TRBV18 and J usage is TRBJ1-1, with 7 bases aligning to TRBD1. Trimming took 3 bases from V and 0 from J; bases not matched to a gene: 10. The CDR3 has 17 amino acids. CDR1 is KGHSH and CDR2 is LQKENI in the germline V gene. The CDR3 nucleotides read TGTGCCAGCTCACCTCCCCTACGGGGACAGATGAACACTGAAGCTTTCTTT. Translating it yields CASSPPLRGQMNTEAFF.

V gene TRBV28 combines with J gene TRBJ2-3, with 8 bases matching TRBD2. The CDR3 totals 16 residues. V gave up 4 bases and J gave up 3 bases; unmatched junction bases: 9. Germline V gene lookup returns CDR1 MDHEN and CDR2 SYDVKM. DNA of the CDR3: TGTGCCAGCAGTTCACCGGGACTAGGAGGAACAGATACGCAGTATTTT. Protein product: CASSSPGLGGTDTQYF.

The CDR3, as DNA: TGTGCCAGCAGCCTTCTAGCGGGCTCCTACGAGCAGTACTTC. Translating it yields CASSLLAGSYEQYF. The rearrangement joins TRBV3-1 (or the pseudogene TRBV3-2) to TRBJ2-7, with 8 bases fitting TRBD2. CDR3 size: 14 residues. V was pared by 4 bases and J by 0 bases, with 2 bases of the junction left unmatched. In germline, CDR1 is LGHDT, CDR2 YNNKEL (reference sequence).

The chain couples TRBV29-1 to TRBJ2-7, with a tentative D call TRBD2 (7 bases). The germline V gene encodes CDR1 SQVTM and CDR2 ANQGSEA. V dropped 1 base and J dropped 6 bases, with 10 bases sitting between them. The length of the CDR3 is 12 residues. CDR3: CSVEGGGGEQYF. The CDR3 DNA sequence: TGCAGCGTTGAAGGAGGGGGGGGCGAGCAGTACTTC.

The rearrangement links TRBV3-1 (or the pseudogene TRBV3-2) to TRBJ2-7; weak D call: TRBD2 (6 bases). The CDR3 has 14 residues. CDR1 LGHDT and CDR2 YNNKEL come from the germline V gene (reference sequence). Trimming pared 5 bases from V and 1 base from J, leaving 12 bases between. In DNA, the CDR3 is TGTGCCAGCAGCACCAGCGGGTCGTCCTACGAGCAGTACTTC. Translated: CASSTSGSSYEQYF.